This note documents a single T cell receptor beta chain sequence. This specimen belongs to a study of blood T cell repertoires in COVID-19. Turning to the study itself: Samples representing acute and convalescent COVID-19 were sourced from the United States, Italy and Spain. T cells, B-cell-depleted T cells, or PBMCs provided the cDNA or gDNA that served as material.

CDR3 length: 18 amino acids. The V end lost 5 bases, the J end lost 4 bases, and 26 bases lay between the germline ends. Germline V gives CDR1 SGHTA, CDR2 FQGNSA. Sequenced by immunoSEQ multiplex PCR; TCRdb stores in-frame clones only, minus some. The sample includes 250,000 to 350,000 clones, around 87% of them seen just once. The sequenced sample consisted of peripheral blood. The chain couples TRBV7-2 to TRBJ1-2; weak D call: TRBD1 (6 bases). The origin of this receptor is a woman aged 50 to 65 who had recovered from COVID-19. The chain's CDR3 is CASSPVGRRTALFYGYTF. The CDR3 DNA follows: TGTGCCAGCAGCCCGGTTGGGCGTCGGACAGCCTTGTTCTATGGCTACACCTTC.